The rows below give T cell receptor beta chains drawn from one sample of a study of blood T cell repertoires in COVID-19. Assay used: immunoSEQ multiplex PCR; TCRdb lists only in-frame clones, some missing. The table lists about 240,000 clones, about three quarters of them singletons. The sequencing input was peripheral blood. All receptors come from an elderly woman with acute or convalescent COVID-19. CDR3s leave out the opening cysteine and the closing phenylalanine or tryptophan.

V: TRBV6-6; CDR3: ASSLLGKGSEQY
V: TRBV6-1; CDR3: ASSEAWDSRIHEQF
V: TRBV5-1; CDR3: ASRDYYEQY
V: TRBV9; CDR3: ASSPGTSGRGTELF
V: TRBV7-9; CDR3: ASSLQGVNTEAF
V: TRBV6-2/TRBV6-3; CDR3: ASSYFGQGGEAF
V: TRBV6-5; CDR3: ASSFGQGMEGYT
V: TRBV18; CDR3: ASSPGIRTNPLSNQPQH
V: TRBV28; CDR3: ASKLAGPTYEQY
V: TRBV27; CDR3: ASSRQGESYGYT
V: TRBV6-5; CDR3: ASRFPGQGSEAF
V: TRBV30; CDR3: AWSLSRAGELF
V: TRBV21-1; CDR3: ASSPRQAHSGNTIY
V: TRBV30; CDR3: AWRSISGNTIY
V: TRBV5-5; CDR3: ASSSRVGAAEPSNYEQY
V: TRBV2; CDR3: ASSGHGRLNEQF
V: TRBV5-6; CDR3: ASSQDIPYEQY
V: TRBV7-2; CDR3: ASSRDRAKGETQY
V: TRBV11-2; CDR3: ASSFGQGGGLYEQY
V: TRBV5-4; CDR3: ASSFGGQGGSYEQY
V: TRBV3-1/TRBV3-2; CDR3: ASSQALGGRVDGYT
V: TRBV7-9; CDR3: ATNSGYGYT
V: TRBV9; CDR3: ASSARQGVSSPLH